The next 13 T cell receptor beta chains were all read from a single sample in a study of blood T cell repertoires in COVID-19. Sequenced by immunoSEQ multiplex PCR; TCRdb stores in-frame clones only, minus some. The data hold some 33,000 clones, with about nine tenths observed a single time. The source material was peripheral blood. These receptors all stem from a man between 60 and 75 years old with acute or convalescent COVID-19.

The V and J genes are TRBV25-1 and TRBJ2-4; TRBD1 might be the D (7 bases). Germline CDR1 and CDR2: MGHDK and SYGVNS. V gave up 6 bases and J gave up 7 bases, with 16 bases separating them. The CDR3 extends over 14 amino acids. In DNA, the CDR3 is TGTGCCAGCAGCGCGGGACAGAGGGGGAACATTCAGTACTTC. Translation gives CASSAGQRGNIQYF.

This chain uses TRBV29-1 with TRBJ1-5, with TRBD1 matching 7 bases. The CDR3 runs 14 residues. J was trimmed by 9 bases and V by 4 bases; bases with no gene match: 12. Germline V gives CDR1 SQVTM, CDR2 ANQGSEA. CDR3 amino acids: CSVAQGDRQGPQHF. CDR3 bases: TGCAGCGTTGCCCAGGGGGACCGGCAAGGGCCCCAGCATTTT.

In this sample, this clone turned up once. The chain uses TRBV20-1 and TRBJ2-1, with TRBD2 matching over 8 bases. Germline CDR1 reads DFQATT; CDR2 reads SNEGSKA (reference sequence). The CDR3 runs to 11 residues. Losses at the gene ends were 6 bases for V and 10 bases for J; bases not matched to a gene: 5. The CDR3 loop is CSALSGREQFF. The CDR3 coding sequence is TGCAGTGCCCTAAGCGGGAGAGAGCAGTTCTTC.

The rearrangement links TRBV5-1 to TRBJ1-4; D is unclear. The germline V and J ends were trimmed by 0 bases and 4 bases, with 7 bases remaining between them. Germline CDR1 reads SGHRS; CDR2 reads YFSETQ. The CDR3 covers 14 residues. Here the CDR3 DNA reads TGCGCCAGCAGCTTGGCGAGCGATAATGAAAAACTGTTTTTT. Amino acids: CASSLASDNEKLFF.

V gene TRBV24-1 combines with J gene TRBJ2-1; D might be TRBD2 (7 bases). Trimming pared 6 bases from V and 8 bases from J, leaving 19 bases between. The CDR3 consists of 15 residues. Germline V CDR1 and CDR2: KGHDR, SFDVKD. The CDR3 DNA is TGTGCCACCAGTCGATACCGTTCCGGGGGGCATGAGCAGTTCTTC. Protein sequence: CATSRYRSGGHEQFF.

The rearrangement uses TRBV19 and TRBJ1-1; D gene ambiguous. CDR3 length equals 13 residues. CDR1 is LNHDA and CDR2 is SQIVND in the germline V gene (reference sequence). The V gene lost 9 bases and the J gene lost 5 bases, with 16 bases spanning the gap. This chain's CDR3 is CASLSRGRTEAFF. The CDR3 DNA sequence: TGTGCCAGCCTATCGAGAGGGAGAACTGAAGCTTTCTTT.

This rearrangement joins TRBV14 to TRBJ2-1, with D hard to call. CDR1 is SGHDN, CDR2 FVKESK, per germline. The CDR3 extends over 15 amino acids. Trimming took 2 bases from V and 0 from J, leaving 8 bases between them. This chain's CDR3 is CASSQTVSSYNEQFF. In DNA, the CDR3 is TGTGCCAGCAGCCAAACGGTGAGCTCCTACAATGAGCAGTTCTTC. The whole variable domain, remainder taken from reference TRBV14 and TRBJ2-1, is EAGVTQFPSHSVIEKGQTVTLRCDPISGHDNLYWYRRVMGKEIKFLLHFVKESKQDESGMPNNRFLAERTGGTYSTLKVQPAELEDSGVYFCASSQTVSSYNEQFFGPGTRLTVL.

The V call is TRBV4-1, the J call TRBJ2-5; 7 bases line up with TRBD1. From germline, CDR1 is MGHRA and CDR2 YSYEKL. V shed 5 bases, J shed 2 bases, and the junction held 11 bases outside the gene matches. CDR3 size: 16 residues. In nucleotides, the CDR3 is TGCGCCAGCAGCGAAAACTCCGGGACAGCGCAAGAGACCCAGTACTTC. Translating it yields CASSENSGTAQETQYF.

In DNA form, the CDR3 reads TGTGCCAGCAGTTGGGCAGAGGATACGCAGTATTTT. It codes for CASSWAEDTQYF. The V gene is TRBV28, the J gene TRBJ2-3; D gene unclear. Trimming removed 4 bases at V and 6 bases at J, with 8 bases between. The CDR3 has 12 residues. Germline lookup yields CDR1 MDHEN and CDR2 SYDVKM.

This chain joins TRBV19 and TRBJ2-1; 11 nucleotides agree with TRBD2. There are 16 residues in the CDR3. After removal of 3 bases from V and 3 bases from J, the junction contained 4 bases not matched to a gene. CDR1 is LNHDA, CDR2 SQIVND, per germline (reference sequence). In nucleotides, the CDR3 is TGTGCCAGTAGTATCCGACTAGCGGGACTCTACAATGAGCAGTTCTTC. The encoded protein is CASSIRLAGLYNEQFF.

This clone was detected only once. The chain employs TRBV30 and TRBJ1-2; possible D gene TRBD1, 5 bases. The germline V gene encodes CDR1 GTSNPN and CDR2 SVGIG (reference sequence). Trimming left V 5 bases short and J 4 bases short, with 14 bases between. The CDR3 totals 13 residues. CDR3 DNA sequence: TGTGCCTGGGGGCGGGAGAGGGGCTATGGCTACACCTTC. As protein: CAWGRERGYGYTF.

The chain has TRBV6-2 or TRBV6-3 and TRBJ1-2, with 8 positions matching TRBD1. The junction had 5 bases not matched to a gene; V was cut back by 4 bases and J by 7 bases. Looked up from germline, CDR1 is MNHEY and CDR2 is SVGEGT. The CDR3 sequence is 13 residues long. In DNA, the CDR3 is TGTGCCAGCAGTTTCCAGGGGGCAGGTGGCTACACCTTC. It specifies CASSFQGAGGYTF.

CDR3 in amino acids: CASSLGPGSDTQYF. For the CDR3, the DNA is TGTGCCAGCAGCTTAGGTCCGGGTTCGGATACGCAGTATTTT. The V and J genes are TRBV7-2 and TRBJ2-3; no reliable D call. CDR1 and CDR2 from the germline V gene are SGHTA and FQGNSA. V dropped 1 base and J dropped 6 bases, with 11 bases sitting between them. The length of the CDR3 is 14 residues. The full variable domain, rest sourced from reference TRBV7-2 and TRBJ2-3, is GAGVSQSPSNKVTEKGKDVELRCDPISGHTALYWYRQSLGQGLEFLIYFQGNSAPDKSGLPSDRFSAERTGGSVSTLTIQRTQQEDSAVYLCASSLGPGSDTQYFGPGTRLTVL.